This record concerns one T cell receptor beta chain sequence. The CDR3 is 14 amino acids. Trimming removed 0 bases from V and 4 bases from J, with 9 bases in between. The germline CDR1 and CDR2 sequences are ENHRY and SYGVKD. This sample stems from a study of blood T cell repertoires in COVID-19. In the study overall: Donors in the United States, Italy and Spain gave samples during acute or convalescent COVID-19. T cells, B-cell-depleted T cells, or PBMCs provided the cDNA or gDNA that served as material.

In the original processing: Amplified reference gene primers provided the basis for estimating nucleated cell counts. Sequenced by immunoSEQ multiplex PCR; TCRdb stores in-frame clones only, minus some. Clone size and the V and J calls come from that table; the DNA yielded D and trimming. Among 150,000 to 200,000 clones listed, about 87% were seen once. This receptor was identified in a woman between 55 and 75 years old who had recovered from COVID-19. Sequencing used peripheral blood. This chain links TRBV10-3 with TRBJ2-5, with D perhaps TRBD1 (5 bases). CDR3 coding DNA: TGTGCCATCAGTGAGTCCAGGGTTTCAGAGACCCAGTACTTC. It translates to CAISESRVSETQYF.